The 26 T cell receptor beta chains below were found in one sample sequenced in a study of CD8 T cells in ankylosing spondylitis. TCRdb fed the 5' RACE reads into MiXCR, producing one record per CDR3 protein. This sample has tens of thousands of distinct CDR3 sequences, with roughly 9.6% found just once. Specimen: blood, either unsorted or a sorted T cell fraction (not recorded which). These receptors all come from a male donor with ankylosing spondylitis or in good health (not recorded which).

This clonotype was seen more than once but under ten times. The V and J genes are TRBV11-1 and TRBJ2-7; D is unresolved. Trimming left V 4 bases short and J 6 bases short, with 7 bases between. The CDR3 loop spans 11 amino acids. From germline, CDR1 is SGHAT and CDR2 FQDESV (reference sequence). The CDR3 protein is CASSYRREQYF. CDR3 sequence (DNA): TGTGCCAGCAGCTACCGCCGCGAGCAGTACTTC.

This clonotype was seen many times. This sequence joins TRBV4-2 and TRBJ2-7; 9 bases are a match to TRBD2. The CDR3 is 17 amino acids. Germline V gene sequence: CDR1 LGHNA, CDR2 YNFKEQ. V shed 1 base, J shed 3 bases, and the junction held 10 bases outside the gene matches. The CDR3 DNA sequence: TGTGCCAGCAGCCAAGGAGGTGGGGTTAGCGGGGGCTACGAGCAGTACTTC. Amino acids: CASSQGGGVSGGYEQYF.

V usage is TRBV3-1 and J usage is TRBJ2-4; no firm D call. CDR1 is LGHDT and CDR2 is YNNKEL in the germline V gene (reference sequence). This CDR3 is built from 14 residues. Trimming removed 6 bases from V and 0 bases from J, with 9 bases in between. The CDR3 DNA reads TGTGCCAGCAGACTGCGGCTAGCCAAAAACATTCAGTACTTC. Amino acid sequence: CASRLRLAKNIQYF.

This clonotype came up many times. The CDR3 DNA is TGCGCCAGCAGCTTTAGGTGGAACACCGGGGAGCTGTTTTTT. Encoded protein: CASSFRWNTGELFF. This rearrangement joins TRBV5-1 to TRBJ2-2; D unclear. The CDR3 contains 14 residues. From germline, CDR1 is SGHRS and CDR2 YFSETQ. Trimming stripped 2 bases from V and 1 base from J, with 6 bases between.

The chain is built from TRBV12-3 or TRBV12-4 and TRBJ2-1, with D possibly being TRBD2 (7 bases). V was pared by 6 bases and J by 5 bases, with 23 bases between. The length of the CDR3 is 17 residues. The CDR3 nucleotides are TGTGCCAGCAGGAAACCCGGGGGAGGGGGACTCGACAATGAGCAGTTCTTC. It is translated as CASRKPGGGGLDNEQFF.

The rearrangement links TRBV3-1 to TRBJ2-2; no reliable D call. The CDR3 loop spans 15 amino acids. Germline V lookup: CDR1 LGHDT, CDR2 YNNKEL (reference sequence). V lost 1 base to trimming and J lost 3 bases, with 9 bases between them. CDR3 coding DNA: TGTGCCAGCAGCCAAGTTGCCTCGGACACCGGGGAGCTGTTTTTT. It specifies CASSQVASDTGELFF.

J is TRBJ2-2 and V is TRBV5-5, with a weak D call TRBD1 (6 bases). V lost 3 bases and J 5 bases, leaving 20 bases between the germline ends. Germline CDR1 SGHKS, CDR2 YYEKEE (reference sequence). The CDR3 contains 17 residues. The CDR3 loop is CASSSYRDPTTTGELFF. CDR3 bases: TGTGCCAGCAGCTCATACAGGGATCCGACGACGACCGGGGAGCTGTTTTTT.

This clonotype was picked up a small number of times. The chain employs TRBV7-2 and TRBJ1-2; possibly TRBD1 for D (6 bases). With 4 bases removed from V and 8 bases from J, the gap between germline ends came to 11 bases. Germline V gene data show CDR1 as SGHTA and CDR2 as FQGNSA. CDR3 length: 12 residues. The CDR3 sequence: CASSYTGWGYTF. CDR3 nucleotide sequence: TGTGCCAGCAGCTACACAGGGTGGGGCTACACCTTC.

This clonotype was recorded at least ten times. The J gene is TRBJ1-2, the V gene TRBV12-3 or TRBV12-4; unclear D gene. The V gene lost 7 bases and the J gene lost 5 bases, with 11 bases spanning the gap. The CDR3 has 12 amino acids. The CDR3 DNA follows: TGTGCCAGCAAATCGGGGTGGTATGGCTACACCTTC. This translates into CASKSGWYGYTF.

The gene calls are TRBV20-1 and TRBJ2-3, with D unresolved. This CDR3 is built from 15 residues. Germline CDR1 DFQATT, CDR2 SNEGSKA (reference sequence). CDR3 region: CTQRPAPRDTDTQYF. As DNA, the CDR3 is TGCACTCAAAGGCCGGCCCCTAGGGATACAGATACGCAGTATTTT.

This clonotype was found a few times. The chain's CDR3 is CASSLDARQNTEAFF. The CDR3 DNA is TGTGCCAGCAGCTTAGACGCGAGACAGAACACTGAAGCTTTCTTT. The chain couples TRBV11-2 to TRBJ1-1; D ambiguous. Per the germline V gene, CDR1 is SGHAT and CDR2 is FQNNGV. V lost 0 bases to trimming and J lost 1 base, with 9 bases between them. The CDR3 spans 15 residues.

This clonotype was detected many times. The chain links TRBV5-1 to TRBJ2-1, with 7 bases that match TRBD1. With V trimmed by 6 bases and J by 8 bases, 8 bases remained unmatched. Per the germline V gene, CDR1 is SGHRS and CDR2 is YFSETQ. This CDR3 has 13 residues. CDR3 coding DNA: TGCGCCAGCAAGACACAGGGGCGGGATGAGCAGTTCTTC. Its translation is CASKTQGRDEQFF.

This clonotype was counted ten times or more. The rearrangement uses TRBV28 and TRBJ2-7; TRBD1 matches at 8 bases. The CDR3 contains 16 residues. Germline V gives CDR1 MDHEN, CDR2 SYDVKM. The V segment lost 0 bases and the J segment 0 bases; nucleotides outside the gene matches: 4. The CDR3 here is CASSLWPGTGSYEQYF. The CDR3 DNA follows: TGTGCCAGCAGTTTATGGCCCGGGACAGGCTCCTACGAGCAGTACTTC.

This clonotype was observed a few times. The rearrangement uses TRBV5-1 and TRBJ1-6; no clear D gene. Trimming cost V 6 bases and J 0 bases, with 13 bases left between them. The CDR3 totals 16 residues. Germline loops: CDR1 SGHRS, CDR2 YFSETQ. The CDR3: CASNDRLSSYNSPLHF. The CDR3 coding sequence is TGCGCCAGCAACGACCGTTTAAGCTCCTATAATTCACCCCTCCACTTT.

This clonotype was recorded at least ten times. The rearrangement uses TRBV5-5 and TRBJ1-6, with TRBD1 identical over 7 bases. Germline assignment: CDR1 SGHKS and CDR2 YYEKEE (reference sequence). Trimming removed 1 base from V and 10 bases from J; junction bases left unmatched: 8. CDR3 length: 15 residues. The DNA for the CDR3 is TGTGCCAGCAGCTTGTTAGGGGGCGCATCATCACCCCTCCACTTT. Its protein product is CASSLLGGASSPLHF.

J is TRBJ2-1 and V is TRBV7-2, with D perhaps TRBD1 (6 bases). Trimming stripped 3 bases from V and 7 bases from J, with 19 bases between. The CDR3 is 16 amino acids. Germline V gene lookup returns CDR1 SGHTA and CDR2 FQGNSA. CDR3 amino acids: CASSFVGANLWNEQFF. The CDR3 coding sequence is TGTGCCAGCAGCTTTGTGGGGGCCAACCTCTGGAATGAGCAGTTCTTC. Complete variable domain (other parts from reference TRBV7-2 and TRBJ2-1): GAGVSQSPSNKVTEKGKDVELRCDPISGHTALYWYRQSLGQGLEFLIYFQGNSAPDKSGLPSDRFSAERTGGSVSTLTIQRTQQEDSAVYLCASSFVGANLWNEQFFGPGTRLTVL.

This clonotype is classed as medium-sized. The rearrangement uses TRBV6-5 and TRBJ1-2; TRBD1 matches at 9 bases. The CDR3 runs to 15 residues. V lost 2 bases and J lost 8; bases outside the gene matches: 9. Germline V CDR1 and CDR2: MNHEY, SVGAGI. DNA of the CDR3: TGTGCCAGCAGTTACGGGCCCACAGGGGGCAAAGGCTACACCTTC. Its translation: CASSYGPTGGKGYTF.

The rearrangement uses TRBV11-2 and TRBJ1-1; 7 bases match TRBD1. The germline V gene encodes CDR1 SGHAT and CDR2 FQNNGV. This CDR3 region has 18 residues. V was pared by 5 bases and J by 0 bases, with 15 bases of the junction left unmatched. This CDR3 is CASSERFRDSYMNTEAFF. Written as DNA, the CDR3 is TGTGCCAGCAGCGAAAGGTTCCGGGACAGTTACATGAACACTGAAGCTTTCTTT.

The chain is built from TRBV6-1 and TRBJ2-5; 15 positions agree with TRBD2. CDR3 length: 16 amino acids. After removal of 6 bases from V and 5 bases from J, the junction contained 7 bases not matched to a gene. Germline values: CDR1 MNHNS, CDR2 SASEGT. The DNA for the CDR3 is TGTGCCAGCAGGCGCGGACTAGCGGGGGGGCCGGAGACCCAGTACTTC. Translated, it gives CASRRGLAGGPETQYF.

This clonotype appeared many times. The chain employs TRBV28 and TRBJ1-5; D uncertain. V was trimmed by 6 bases and J by 7 bases, leaving 16 bases between them. Germline V gene data show CDR1 as MDHEN and CDR2 as SYDVKM. The CDR3 has 14 amino acids. CDR3 in amino acids: CASRPAGEGQPQHF. The CDR3 region has the DNA TGTGCCAGCAGGCCGGCGGGTGAAGGACAGCCCCAGCATTTT.

The CDR3 region is CASSPDLDTPLEQFF. CDR3 in DNA: TGTGCCAGCAGCCCGGACCTGGACACGCCCTTGGAGCAGTTCTTC. J is TRBJ2-1 and V is TRBV12-3 or TRBV12-4; D possibly corresponds to TRBD1 (5 bases). The V end was cut by 6 bases, the J end by 10 bases, with 22 bases between. The CDR3 has 15 residues.

This clonotype was recorded many times. The chain carries TRBV12-3 or TRBV12-4 and TRBJ1-2; TRBD1 is a possible D gene (5 bases). Trimming removed 5 bases from V and 6 bases from J, with 16 bases in between. The CDR3 runs to 14 residues. The CDR3 reads CASSPVAGTHGYTF. CDR3 nucleotides: TGTGCCAGCAGTCCCGTAGCGGGGACCCATGGCTACACCTTC.

V usage is TRBV5-5 and J usage is TRBJ1-5, with 7 bases fitting TRBD1. This CDR3 comprises 16 residues. The V segment lost 4 bases and the J segment 3 bases; nucleotides outside the gene matches: 10. Germline V gene sequence: CDR1 SGHKS, CDR2 YYEKEE (reference sequence). CDR3 DNA sequence: TGTGCCAGCAGCCGGGTTGGAGGGACAGACAATCAGCCCCAGCATTTT. It encodes CASSRVGGTDNQPQHF.

This clonotype appeared many times. This chain connects TRBV13 to TRBJ2-3, with TRBD2 matching over 11 bases. From germline, CDR1 is PRHDT and CDR2 FYEKMQ (reference sequence). This CDR3 region has 15 residues. The J segment lost 3 bases and the V segment lost 7 bases, leaving 6 bases of the junction unmatched. In nucleotides, the CDR3 is TGTGCCAGCACCTCGACTAGCGGGGTTACAGATACGCAGTATTTT. Translation gives CASTSTSGVTDTQYF.

This clonotype came up many times. The chain carries TRBV5-1 and TRBJ2-3; D possibly corresponds to TRBD2 (6 bases). The CDR3 spans 16 residues. Trimming removed 0 bases at V and 0 bases at J, with 11 bases between. Germline CDR1 SGHRS, CDR2 YFSETQ. The CDR3 here is CASSLEGDSSTDTQYF. CDR3 in DNA: TGCGCCAGCAGCTTGGAAGGGGACTCTAGCACAGATACGCAGTATTTT.

This sequence joins TRBV10-3 and TRBJ1-1; weak D call: TRBD1 (6 bases). CDR3 length equals 13 residues. V was shortened by 10 bases and J by 1 base, with 13 bases between the two germline ends. Germline CDR1 ENHRY, CDR2 SYGVKD. CDR3 bases: TGTGCCACCCAAGGGGGGGGGAACACTGAAGCTTTCTTT. As protein: CATQGGGNTEAFF.